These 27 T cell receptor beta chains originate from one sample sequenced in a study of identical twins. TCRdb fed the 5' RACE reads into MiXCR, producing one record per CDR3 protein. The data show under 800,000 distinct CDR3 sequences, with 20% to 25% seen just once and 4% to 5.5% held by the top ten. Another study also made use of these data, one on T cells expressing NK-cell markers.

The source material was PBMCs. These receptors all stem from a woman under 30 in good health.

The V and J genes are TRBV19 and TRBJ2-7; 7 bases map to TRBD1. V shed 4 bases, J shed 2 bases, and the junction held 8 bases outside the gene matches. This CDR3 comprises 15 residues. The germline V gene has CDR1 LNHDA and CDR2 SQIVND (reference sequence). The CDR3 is CASSTSGTATYEQYF. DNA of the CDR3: TGTGCCAGTAGTACTTCGGGGACAGCTACCTACGAGCAGTACTTC.

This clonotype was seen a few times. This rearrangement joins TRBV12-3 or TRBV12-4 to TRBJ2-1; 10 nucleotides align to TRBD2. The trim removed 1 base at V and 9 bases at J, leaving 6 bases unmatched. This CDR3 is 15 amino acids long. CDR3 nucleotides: TGTGCCAGCAGTTTAGAACTAGCGGGGCCAATTGAGCAGTTCTTC. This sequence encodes CASSLELAGPIEQFF.

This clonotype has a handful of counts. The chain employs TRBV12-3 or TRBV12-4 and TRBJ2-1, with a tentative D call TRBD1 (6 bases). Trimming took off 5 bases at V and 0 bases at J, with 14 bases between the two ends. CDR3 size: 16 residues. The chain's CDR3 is CASSLLQGTSYNEQFF. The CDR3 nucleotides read TGTGCCAGCAGTCTCTTACAGGGTACCTCCTACAATGAGCAGTTCTTC.

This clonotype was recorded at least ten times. CDR3 bases: TGTGCCAGTACGAGCACAGATACGCAGTATTTT. Its protein product is CASTSTDTQYF. The chain uses TRBV12-3 or TRBV12-4 and TRBJ2-3; D unclear. The CDR3 contains 11 residues. V was shortened by 9 bases and J by 0 bases, with 4 bases between the two germline ends.

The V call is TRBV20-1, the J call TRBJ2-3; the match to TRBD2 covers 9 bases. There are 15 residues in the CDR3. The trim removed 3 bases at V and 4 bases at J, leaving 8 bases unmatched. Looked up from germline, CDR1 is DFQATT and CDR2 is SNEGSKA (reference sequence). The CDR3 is CSARIGLARADTQYF. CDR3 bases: TGCAGTGCTAGGATCGGACTAGCGAGGGCAGATACGCAGTATTTT.

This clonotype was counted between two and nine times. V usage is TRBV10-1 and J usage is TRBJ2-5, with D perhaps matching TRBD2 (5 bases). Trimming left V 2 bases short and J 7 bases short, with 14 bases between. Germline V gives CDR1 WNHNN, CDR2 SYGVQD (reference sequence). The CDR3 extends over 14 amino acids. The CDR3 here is CASSEASPEGTQYF. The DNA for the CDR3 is TGCGCCAGCAGTGAGGCCTCACCCGAGGGGACCCAGTACTTC.

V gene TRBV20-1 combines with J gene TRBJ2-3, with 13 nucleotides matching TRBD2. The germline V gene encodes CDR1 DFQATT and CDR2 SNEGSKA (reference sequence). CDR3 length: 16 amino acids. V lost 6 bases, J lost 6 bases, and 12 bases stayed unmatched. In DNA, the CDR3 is TGCAGTGCCCCCCCCGGGACTAGCGGGGTGGCGGATACGCAGTATTTT. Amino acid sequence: CSAPPGTSGVADTQYF.

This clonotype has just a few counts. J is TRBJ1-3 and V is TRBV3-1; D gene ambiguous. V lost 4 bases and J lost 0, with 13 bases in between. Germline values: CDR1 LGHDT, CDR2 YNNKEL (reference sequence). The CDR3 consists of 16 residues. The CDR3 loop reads CASSRRTANSGNTIYF. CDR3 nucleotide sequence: TGTGCCAGCAGCCGCAGGACGGCCAACTCTGGAAACACCATATATTTT.

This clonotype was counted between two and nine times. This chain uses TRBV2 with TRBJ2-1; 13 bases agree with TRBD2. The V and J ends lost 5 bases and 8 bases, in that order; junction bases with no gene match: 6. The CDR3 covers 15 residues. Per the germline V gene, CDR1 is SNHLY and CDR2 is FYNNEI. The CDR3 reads CASSTTSGGLDEQFF. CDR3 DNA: TGTGCCAGCAGTACGACTAGCGGGGGGCTCGATGAGCAGTTCTTC.

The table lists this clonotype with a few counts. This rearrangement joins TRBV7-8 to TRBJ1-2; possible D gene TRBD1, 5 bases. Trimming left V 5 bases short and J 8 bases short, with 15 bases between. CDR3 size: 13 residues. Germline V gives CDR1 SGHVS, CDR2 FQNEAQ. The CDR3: CASSPSGTQGYTF. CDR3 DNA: TGTGCCAGCAGCCCATCCGGGACGCAAGGCTACACCTTC.

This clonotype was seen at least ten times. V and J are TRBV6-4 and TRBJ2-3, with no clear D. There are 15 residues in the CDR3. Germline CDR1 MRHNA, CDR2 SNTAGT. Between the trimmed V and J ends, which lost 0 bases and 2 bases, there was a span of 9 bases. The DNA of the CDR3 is TGTGCCAGCAGTGACTCGAAGGCACACACAGATACGCAGTATTTT. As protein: CASSDSKAHTDTQYF.

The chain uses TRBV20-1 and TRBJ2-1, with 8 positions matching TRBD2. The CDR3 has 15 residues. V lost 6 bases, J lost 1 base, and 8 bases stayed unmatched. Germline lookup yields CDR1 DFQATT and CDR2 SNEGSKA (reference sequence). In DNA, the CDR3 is TGCAGTGCCCCGGGGGGGCCGGTTTCCTACAATGAGCAGTTCTTC. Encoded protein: CSAPGGPVSYNEQFF.

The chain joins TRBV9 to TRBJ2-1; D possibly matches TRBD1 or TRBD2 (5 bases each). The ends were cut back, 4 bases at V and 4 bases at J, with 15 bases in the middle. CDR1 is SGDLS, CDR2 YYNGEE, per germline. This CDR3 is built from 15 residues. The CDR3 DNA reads TGTGCCAGCAGCCTGGACAACCCGGGGTACAATGAGCAGTTCTTC. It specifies CASSLDNPGYNEQFF. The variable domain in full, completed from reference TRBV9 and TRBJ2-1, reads DSGVTQTPKHLITATGQRVTLRCSPRSGDLSVYWYQQSLDQGLQFLIQYYNGEERAKGNILERFSAQQFPDLHSELNLSSLELGDSALYFCASSLDNPGYNEQFFGPGTRLTVL.

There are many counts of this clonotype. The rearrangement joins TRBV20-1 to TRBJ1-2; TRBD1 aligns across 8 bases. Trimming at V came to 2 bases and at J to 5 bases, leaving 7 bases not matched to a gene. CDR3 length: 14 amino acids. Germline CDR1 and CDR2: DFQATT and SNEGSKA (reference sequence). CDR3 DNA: TGCAGTGCTAGAATGTCAGGGGGCTGGTATGGCTACACCTTC. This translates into CSARMSGGWYGYTF.

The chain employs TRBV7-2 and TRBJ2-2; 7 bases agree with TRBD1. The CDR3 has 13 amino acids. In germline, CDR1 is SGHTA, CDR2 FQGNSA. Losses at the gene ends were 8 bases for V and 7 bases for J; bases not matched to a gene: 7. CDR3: CASALQGFGELFF. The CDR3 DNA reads TGTGCCAGCGCCCTACAGGGGTTCGGGGAGCTGTTTTTT.

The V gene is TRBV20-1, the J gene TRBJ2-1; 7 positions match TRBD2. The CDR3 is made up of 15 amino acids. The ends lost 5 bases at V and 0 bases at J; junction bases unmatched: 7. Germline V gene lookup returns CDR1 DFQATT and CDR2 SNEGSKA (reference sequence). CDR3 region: CSAPEAGVSYNEQFF. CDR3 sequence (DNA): TGCAGTGCTCCCGAGGCGGGAGTCTCCTACAATGAGCAGTTCTTC.

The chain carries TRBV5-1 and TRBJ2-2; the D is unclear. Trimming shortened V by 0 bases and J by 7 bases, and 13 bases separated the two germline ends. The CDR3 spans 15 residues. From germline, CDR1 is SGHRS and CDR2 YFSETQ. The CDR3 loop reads CASSLGGNGIGELFF. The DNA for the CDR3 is TGCGCCAGCAGCTTGGGCGGTAATGGGATCGGGGAGCTGTTTTTT.

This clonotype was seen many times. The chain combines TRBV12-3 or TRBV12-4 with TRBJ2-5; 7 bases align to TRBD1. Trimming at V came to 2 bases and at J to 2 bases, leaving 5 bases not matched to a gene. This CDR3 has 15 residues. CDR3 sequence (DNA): TGTGCCAGCAGTTTAAGCACAGGGGAACAAGAGACCCAGTACTTC. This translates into CASSLSTGEQETQYF.

CDR3 sequence (DNA): TGCAGCGTTGGACCAGGGATTACCGGGGAGCTGTTTTTT. It yields the protein CSVGPGITGELFF. The chain carries TRBV29-1 and TRBJ2-2, with D maybe TRBD1 (5 bases). In germline, CDR1 is SQVTM, CDR2 ANQGSEA. The germline V and J ends were trimmed by 4 bases and 5 bases, with 11 bases remaining between them. The CDR3 consists of 13 residues.

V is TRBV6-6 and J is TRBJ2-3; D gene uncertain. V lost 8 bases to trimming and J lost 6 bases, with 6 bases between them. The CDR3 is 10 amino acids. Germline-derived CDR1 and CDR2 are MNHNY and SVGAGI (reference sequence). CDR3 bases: TGTGCCAGCCAGTCGGATACGCAGTATTTT. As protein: CASQSDTQYF.

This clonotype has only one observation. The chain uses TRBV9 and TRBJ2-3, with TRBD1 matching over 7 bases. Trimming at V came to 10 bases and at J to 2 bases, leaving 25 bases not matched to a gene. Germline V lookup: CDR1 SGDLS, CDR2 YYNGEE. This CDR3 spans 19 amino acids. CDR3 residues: CASYETCPPTGTDTDTQYF. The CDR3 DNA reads TGTGCCTCCTACGAAACCTGCCCACCGACAGGGACCGACACAGATACGCAGTATTTT.

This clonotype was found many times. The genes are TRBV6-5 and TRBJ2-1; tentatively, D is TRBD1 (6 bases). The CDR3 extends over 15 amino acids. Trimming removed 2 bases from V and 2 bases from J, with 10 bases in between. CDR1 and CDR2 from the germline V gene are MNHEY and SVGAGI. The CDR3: CASSYVGAAYNEQFF. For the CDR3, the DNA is TGTGCCAGCAGTTACGTGGGGGCCGCCTACAATGAGCAGTTCTTC.

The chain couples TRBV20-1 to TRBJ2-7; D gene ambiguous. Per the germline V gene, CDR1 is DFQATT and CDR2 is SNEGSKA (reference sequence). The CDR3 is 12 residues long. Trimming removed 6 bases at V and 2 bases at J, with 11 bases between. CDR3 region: CSAEGLTYEQYF. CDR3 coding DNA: TGCAGTGCGGAAGGGTTAACCTACGAGCAGTACTTC.

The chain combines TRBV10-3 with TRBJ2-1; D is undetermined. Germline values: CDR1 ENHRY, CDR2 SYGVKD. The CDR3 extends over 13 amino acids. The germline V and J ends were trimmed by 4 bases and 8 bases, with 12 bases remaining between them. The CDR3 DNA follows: TGTGCCATCAGTGGGGTTGGGTCCGATGAGCAGTTCTTC. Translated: CAISGVGSDEQFF.

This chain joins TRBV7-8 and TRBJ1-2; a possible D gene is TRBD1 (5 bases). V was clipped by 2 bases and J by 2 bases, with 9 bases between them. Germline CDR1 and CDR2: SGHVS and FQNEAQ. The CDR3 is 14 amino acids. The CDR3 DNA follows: TGTGCCAGCAGCTTATCCGACAGAAACTATGGCTACACCTTC. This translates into CASSLSDRNYGYTF. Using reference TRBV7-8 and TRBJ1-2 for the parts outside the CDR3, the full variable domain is GAGVSQSPRYKVAKRGQDVALRCDPISGHVSLFWYQQALGQGPEFLTYFQNEAQLDKSGLPSDRFFAERPEGSVSTLKIQRTQQEDSAVYLCASSLSDRNYGYTFGSGTRLTVV.

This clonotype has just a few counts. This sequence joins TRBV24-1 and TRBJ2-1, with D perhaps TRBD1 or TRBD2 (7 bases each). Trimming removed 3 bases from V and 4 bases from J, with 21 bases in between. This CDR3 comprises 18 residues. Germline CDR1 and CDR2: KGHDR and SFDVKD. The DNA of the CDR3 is TGTGCCACCAGTGATGACCCCGGGCCAGGGGGGGTTTACAATGAGCAGTTCTTC. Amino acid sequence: CATSDDPGPGGVYNEQFF.

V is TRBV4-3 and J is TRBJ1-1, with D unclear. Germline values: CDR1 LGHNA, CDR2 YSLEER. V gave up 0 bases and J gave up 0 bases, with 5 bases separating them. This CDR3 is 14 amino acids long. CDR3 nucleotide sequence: TGCGCCAGCAGCCAAGACCCGGTGAACACTGAAGCTTTCTTT. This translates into CASSQDPVNTEAFF.